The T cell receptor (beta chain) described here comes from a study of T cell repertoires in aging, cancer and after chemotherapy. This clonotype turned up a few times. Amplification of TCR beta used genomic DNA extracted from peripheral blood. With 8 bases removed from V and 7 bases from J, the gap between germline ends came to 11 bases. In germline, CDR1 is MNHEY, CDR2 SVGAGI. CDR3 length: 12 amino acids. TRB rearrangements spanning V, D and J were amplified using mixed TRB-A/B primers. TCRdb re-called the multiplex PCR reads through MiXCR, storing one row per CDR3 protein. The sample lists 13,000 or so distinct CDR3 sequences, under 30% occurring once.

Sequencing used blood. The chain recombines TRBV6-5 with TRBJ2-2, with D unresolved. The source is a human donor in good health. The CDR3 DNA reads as TGTGCCAGCGAAGAGGTGGGCGGGGAGCTGTTTTTT. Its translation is CASEEVGGELFF.